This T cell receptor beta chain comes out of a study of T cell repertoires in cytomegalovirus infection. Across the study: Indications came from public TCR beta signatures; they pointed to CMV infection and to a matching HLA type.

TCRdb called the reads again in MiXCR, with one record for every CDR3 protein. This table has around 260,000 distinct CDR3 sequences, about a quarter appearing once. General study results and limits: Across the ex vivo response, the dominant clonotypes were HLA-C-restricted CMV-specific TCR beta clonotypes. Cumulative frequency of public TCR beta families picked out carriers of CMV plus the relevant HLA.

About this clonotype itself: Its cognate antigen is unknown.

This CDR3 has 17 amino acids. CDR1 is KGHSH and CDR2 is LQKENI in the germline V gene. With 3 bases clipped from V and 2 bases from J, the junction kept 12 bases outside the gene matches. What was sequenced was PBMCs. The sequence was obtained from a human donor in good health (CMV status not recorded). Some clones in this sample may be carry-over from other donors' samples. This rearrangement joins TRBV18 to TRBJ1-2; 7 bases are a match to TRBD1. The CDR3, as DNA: TGTGCCAGCTCACCTACGAGACCGGGACAGATCAACTATGGCTACACCTTC. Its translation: CASSPTRPGQINYGYTF.